One and the same sample provided the 2 T cell receptor beta chains below, sequenced in a study of chemoradiotherapy in HPV16-positive cancers. Method: immunoSEQ multiplex PCR; TCRdb's copy keeps in-frame clones and lacks some. This table has 450 to 600 clones, 70% to 90% appearing once. This sample comprised tumor tissue, obtained from a patient who underwent chemoradiotherapy. The origin of the receptors is a human donor with HPV-associated anogenital cancer.

This chain joins TRBV6-5 and TRBJ2-5; D ambiguous. With 5 bases removed from V and 4 bases from J, the gap between germline ends came to 14 bases. Germline CDR1 is MNHEY and CDR2 is SVGAGI. This CDR3 has 14 amino acids. In nucleotides, the CDR3 is TGTGCCAGCAGTCGCGACCGAACGGTAGAGACCCAGTACTTC. It is translated as CASSRDRTVETQYF.

This chain links TRBV10-3 with TRBJ2-1; TRBD1 matches 9 bases. After removal of 6 bases from V and 8 bases from J, the junction contained 5 bases not matched to a gene. The CDR3 has 13 amino acids. The germline V gene has CDR1 ENHRY and CDR2 SYGVKD. CDR3 sequence: CAISPGQGYEQFF. The CDR3 DNA reads TGTGCCATCAGCCCGGGACAGGGCTATGAGCAGTTCTTC.